The 28 T cell receptor beta chains below come from one sample, sequenced in a study of Ad26.COV2.S vaccination and SARS-CoV-2 variants. The protocol was immunoSEQ multiplex PCR, while the TCRdb copy is restricted to in-frame clones and leaves out a portion. The data contain about 280,000 clones, around 87% of them singletons. Stated treatment: roughly 18 received Ad26.COV2.S at low or high dose, single or two shots; 5 received placebo; per-sample allocation not given. Collection of samples fell on day 63 after the first vaccine or placebo injection. The sample here was peripheral blood, taken in a trial of Ad26.COV2.S vaccine versus placebo. These TCRs come from a person aged 18-65 years who received the Ad26.COV2.S COVID-19 vaccine or a placebo.

The chain employs TRBV28 and TRBJ2-2; D is unresolved. The CDR3 is 14 residues long. The V end was cut by 2 bases, the J end by 3 bases, with 7 bases between. Germline V gene data show CDR1 as MDHEN and CDR2 as SYDVKM. The CDR3 loop reads CASSLGGDTGELFF. The CDR3 nucleotides read TGTGCCAGCAGTTTAGGCGGAGACACCGGGGAGCTGTTTTTT.

The genes are TRBV11-2 and TRBJ2-1; no clear D gene. Per germline, CDR1 SGHAT and CDR2 FQNNGV. V shed 5 bases and J shed 0 bases, with 20 bases lying between them. This CDR3 spans 18 amino acids. The CDR3 DNA follows: TGTGCCAGCAGCCGGACCCCAAACCTAGACAACTCCTACAATGAGCAGTTCTTC. Its protein product is CASSRTPNLDNSYNEQFF.

The chain joins TRBV5-1 to TRBJ2-7, with a possible D match to TRBD2 (6 bases). Germline CDR1 and CDR2: SGHRS and YFSETQ. V gave up 0 bases and J gave up 3 bases, with 16 bases separating them. CDR3 size: 16 residues. CDR3 protein: CASSLGQLGGGYEQYF. In DNA form, the CDR3 reads TGCGCCAGCAGCTTGGGGCAGTTGGGGGGAGGCTACGAGCAGTACTTC. Looking up the rest from reference TRBV5-1 and TRBJ2-7 gives the full variable domain: KAGVTQTPRYLIKTRGQQVTLSCSPISGHRSVSWYQQTPGQGLQFLFEYFSETQRNKGNFPGRFSGRQFSNSRSEMNVSTLELGDSALYLCASSLGQLGGGYEQYFGPGTRLTVT.

V gene TRBV10-2 combines with J gene TRBJ2-6; D is unresolved. Germline V gene sequence: CDR1 WSHSY, CDR2 SAAADI. The CDR3 extends over 14 amino acids. The V end was cut by 8 bases, the J end by 3 bases, with 11 bases between. The chain's CDR3 is CASSRLGGANVLTF. DNA for the CDR3: TGCGCCAGCTCAAGGCTCGGTGGGGCCAACGTCCTGACTTTC.

The V and J genes are TRBV9 and TRBJ2-3, with D hard to call. The CDR3 runs to 15 residues. Per the germline V gene, CDR1 is SGDLS and CDR2 is YYNGEE. V was clipped by 5 bases and J by 2 bases, with 15 bases between them. CDR3 DNA: TGTGCCAGCAGTATGAATACTCCCTCCACAGATACGCAGTATTTT. The encoded protein is CASSMNTPSTDTQYF.

The V call is TRBV29-1, the J call TRBJ2-2; D may correspond to TRBD1 or TRBD2 (5 bases each). The CDR3 covers 12 residues. Germline lookup yields CDR1 SQVTM and CDR2 ANQGSEA. V gave up 5 bases and J gave up 3 bases, with 7 bases separating them. The CDR3 region has the DNA TGCAGCGTTTTGGGGGACACCGGGGAGCTGTTTTTT. This codes for CSVLGDTGELFF.

This clone showed up many times. The chain employs TRBV3-1 (or the pseudogene TRBV3-2) and TRBJ1-1; D not resolved. This CDR3 is 14 amino acids long. The V gene lost 0 bases and the J gene lost 12 bases, with 17 bases spanning the gap. CDR1 and CDR2 from the germline V gene are LGHDT and YNNKEL (reference sequence). CDR3 loop: CASSQDYSTGVSFF. The CDR3 DNA sequence: TGTGCCAGCAGCCAAGATTACTCCACCGGAGTGTCTTTCTTT.

The chain recombines TRBV30 with TRBJ1-5; D may be TRBD1 (5 bases). The CDR3 is 17 residues long. CDR1 is GTSNPN, CDR2 SVGIG, per germline (reference sequence). V dropped 0 bases and J dropped 0 bases, with 15 bases sitting between them. The CDR3 loop reads CAWSVPRTPFSNQPQHF. The DNA for the CDR3 is TGTGCCTGGAGTGTACCCAGGACACCCTTTAGCAATCAGCCCCAGCATTTT.

V and J are TRBV29-1 and TRBJ2-7; D is possibly TRBD2 (5 bases). With 3 bases removed from V and 1 base from J, the gap between germline ends came to 16 bases. This CDR3 region has 15 residues. CDR1 SQVTM and CDR2 ANQGSEA come from the germline V gene. For the CDR3, the DNA is TGCAGCGTTGAGTCCGAGGGCAGCGATTCCTACGAGCAGTACTTC. This translates into CSVESEGSDSYEQYF.

The chain combines TRBV6-1 with TRBJ2-7; 7 bases line up with TRBD2. Trimming took 1 base from V and 3 from J; bases not matched to a gene: 6. The CDR3 sequence is 15 residues long. Per germline, CDR1 MNHNS and CDR2 SASEGT. CDR3 DNA: TGTGCCAGCAGTGAAGGGTCGGCGGGAGTCTACGAGCAGTACTTC. Protein sequence: CASSEGSAGVYEQYF.

The J gene is TRBJ2-6, the V gene TRBV5-1, with D possibly being TRBD1 (5 bases). Germline V CDR1 and CDR2: SGHRS, YFSETQ. V was cut by 2 bases and J by 0 bases, with 9 bases left in between. The CDR3 has 16 amino acids. CDR3 nucleotides: TGCGCCAGCAGCTTCCAGGGCCTCTCTGGGGCCAACGTCCTGACTTTC. It is translated as CASSFQGLSGANVLTF.

The chain recombines TRBV4-1 with TRBJ2-1; no definite D call. This CDR3 has 14 residues. The V end was cut by 7 bases, the J end by 5 bases, with 15 bases between. Germline CDR1 reads MGHRA; CDR2 reads YSYEKL. CDR3 amino acids: CASTIMVTHNEQFF. CDR3 in DNA: TGCGCCAGCACTATAATGGTTACTCACAATGAGCAGTTCTTC.

In regard to this clone: The sample carries other DNA sequences with the same CDR3. The J gene is TRBJ2-7, the V gene TRBV28; either TRBD1 or TRBD2 may fit D (5 bases each). Trimming removed 3 bases from V and 3 bases from J, with 6 bases in between. This CDR3 contains 12 residues. CDR1 is MDHEN, CDR2 SYDVKM, per germline. The chain's CDR3 is CASSLRGYEQYF. DNA of the CDR3: TGTGCCAGCAGTTTGAGGGGCTACGAGCAGTACTTC.

V usage is TRBV30 and J usage is TRBJ1-2, with 9 nucleotides matching TRBD1. The CDR3 spans 12 residues. Germline values: CDR1 GTSNPN, CDR2 SVGIG (reference sequence). V dropped 6 bases and J dropped 4; count of bases not matched to a gene: 3. The CDR3 DNA follows: TGTGCCTGTACACAGGGGGCCTATGGCTACACCTTC. This codes for CACTQGAYGYTF.

J is TRBJ1-1 and V is TRBV5-1; perhaps TRBD1 as D (6 bases). The germline V and J ends were trimmed by 1 base and 2 bases, with 15 bases remaining between them. This CDR3 has 16 residues. Germline CDR1 and CDR2: SGHRS and YFSETQ. The CDR3 region has the DNA TGCGCCAGCAGCTTGTCAACAGGGAAAGACAACACTGAAGCTTTCTTT. Translating gives CASSLSTGKDNTEAFF.

This clone was seen a single time. The sample contains more than one DNA sequence encoding this CDR3. The chain uses TRBV6-5 and TRBJ1-2, with 7 bases aligning to TRBD1. The CDR3 runs to 15 residues. J lost 2 bases, V lost 2 bases, and 5 bases had no gene match. CDR1 and CDR2 from the germline V gene are MNHEY and SVGAGI. CDR3 bases: TGTGCCAGCAGTTACGGGGGGACAGCAAACTATGGCTACACCTTC. Amino acid sequence: CASSYGGTANYGYTF.

The V gene is TRBV7-2, the J gene TRBJ2-7; 8 positions agree with TRBD1. Losses at the gene ends were 3 bases for V and 0 bases for J; bases not matched to a gene: 4. The CDR3 is 15 residues long. CDR1 is SGHTA and CDR2 is FQGNSA in the germline V gene. The CDR3 spells CASSLSGTGSYEQYF. The CDR3 DNA follows: TGTGCCAGCAGCTTGTCCGGGACAGGCTCCTACGAGCAGTACTTC.

J is TRBJ2-3 and V is TRBV19; the match to TRBD1 covers 7 bases. Trimming cost V 5 bases and J 2 bases; bases outside gene matches: 7. Germline lookup yields CDR1 LNHDA and CDR2 SQIVND (reference sequence). This CDR3 comprises 15 residues. CDR3 DNA sequence: TGTGCCAGTAGTCGCGGACAGGACTCCACAGATACGCAGTATTTT. Protein: CASSRGQDSTDTQYF.

The chain combines TRBV28 with TRBJ2-3, with 7 nucleotides matching TRBD1. The V gene end was trimmed by 3 bases and the J gene end by 4 bases; junction bases not matched to a gene: 13. Germline CDR1 reads MDHEN; CDR2 reads SYDVKM. The CDR3 totals 17 residues. CDR3 protein: CASSFIAWDSSPDTQYF. Here the CDR3 DNA reads TGTGCCAGCAGTTTCATTGCCTGGGACAGTTCTCCAGATACGCAGTATTTT.

The rearrangement joins TRBV2 to TRBJ1-5; tentatively, D is TRBD1 (6 bases). From germline, CDR1 is SNHLY and CDR2 FYNNEI. V was cut by 7 bases and J by 2 bases, with 12 bases left in between. The CDR3 consists of 14 residues. The CDR3 sequence is CASIGGDGNQPQHF. The CDR3 bases are TGTGCCAGCATCGGGGGCGATGGCAATCAGCCCCAGCATTTT. Full variable domain (remainder filled in from reference TRBV2 and TRBJ1-5): EPEVTQTPSHQVTQMGQEVILRCVPISNHLYFYWYRQILGQKVEFLVSFYNNEISEKSEIFDDQFSVERPDGSNFTLKIRSTKLEDSAMYFCASIGGDGNQPQHFGDGTRLSIL.

The chain uses TRBV20-1 and TRBJ2-7; 8 nucleotides match TRBD1. CDR3 length: 13 amino acids. The germline V gene has CDR1 DFQATT and CDR2 SNEGSKA (reference sequence). J lost 2 bases, V lost 3 bases, and 3 bases had no gene match. The CDR3 loop is CSASSTGAYEQYF. The CDR3 DNA sequence: TGCAGTGCTAGTTCGACAGGGGCCTACGAGCAGTACTTC.

The J gene is TRBJ2-1, the V gene TRBV28, with TRBD1 matching 9 bases. The CDR3 contains 16 residues. From germline, CDR1 is MDHEN and CDR2 SYDVKM. With 5 bases clipped from V and 3 bases from J, the junction kept 8 bases outside the gene matches. The CDR3 spells CASSNWDRAYYNEQFF. CDR3 bases: TGTGCCAGCAGTAACTGGGACAGGGCGTACTACAATGAGCAGTTCTTC.

This clone was detected once. The chain employs TRBV9 and TRBJ2-2; D is undetermined. This CDR3 contains 12 residues. CDR1 is SGDLS, CDR2 YYNGEE, per germline. Trimming left V 2 bases short and J 6 bases short, with 5 bases between. The DNA for the CDR3 is TGTGCCAGCAGCGTCTCAGCCGGGGAGCTGTTTTTT. Translated, it gives CASSVSAGELFF.

This sequence joins TRBV4-1 and TRBJ2-1, with TRBD1 matching over 7 bases. V was clipped by 0 bases and J by 12 bases; unmatched bases: 8. This CDR3 has 14 residues. Germline lookup yields CDR1 MGHRA and CDR2 YSYEKL. CDR3 sequence: CASSQDRDRYMQFF. CDR3 nucleotide sequence: TGCGCCAGCAGCCAAGATCGGGACAGATATATGCAGTTCTTC.

This rearrangement joins TRBV7-3 to TRBJ2-2; TRBD2 aligns across 8 bases. The CDR3 is 16 amino acids. Per germline, CDR1 SGHTA and CDR2 FQGTGA. Trimming removed 2 bases from V and 3 bases from J; junction bases left unmatched: 5. The CDR3 nucleotides are TGTGCCAGCAGCTTAGCGGGGGGATACTACACCGGGGAGCTGTTTTTT. Translating gives CASSLAGGYYTGELFF.

This clone was observed a handful of times. The V and J genes are TRBV3-1 (or the pseudogene TRBV3-2) and TRBJ2-1, with 15 bases that match TRBD2. There are 18 residues in the CDR3. V dropped 5 bases and J dropped 8; count of bases not matched to a gene: 13. Germline V lookup: CDR1 LGHDT, CDR2 YNNKEL (reference sequence). The CDR3 spells CASSGLLGLAGGGDEQFF. CDR3 sequence (DNA): TGTGCCAGCAGCGGACTACTGGGACTAGCGGGAGGTGGTGATGAGCAGTTCTTC.

The chain carries TRBV15 and TRBJ1-1, with D possibly being TRBD1 (5 bases). The CDR3 consists of 15 residues. In germline, CDR1 is LNHNV, CDR2 YYDKDF (reference sequence). The V gene lost 1 base and the J gene lost 1 base, with 10 bases spanning the gap. The CDR3 is CATSRVLQGNTEAFF. The CDR3 region has the DNA TGTGCCACCAGCAGAGTACTGCAGGGGAACACTGAAGCTTTCTTT.

This chain links TRBV24-1 with TRBJ1-5, with TRBD1 identical over 9 bases. With 9 bases clipped from V and 6 bases from J, the junction kept 11 bases outside the gene matches. The germline V gene encodes CDR1 KGHDR and CDR2 SFDVKD. The CDR3 consists of 15 residues. The CDR3 DNA follows: TGTGCCACCCGTAAGGACAGGGGTGTGGGTCAGCCCCAGCATTTT. As protein: CATRKDRGVGQPQHF.